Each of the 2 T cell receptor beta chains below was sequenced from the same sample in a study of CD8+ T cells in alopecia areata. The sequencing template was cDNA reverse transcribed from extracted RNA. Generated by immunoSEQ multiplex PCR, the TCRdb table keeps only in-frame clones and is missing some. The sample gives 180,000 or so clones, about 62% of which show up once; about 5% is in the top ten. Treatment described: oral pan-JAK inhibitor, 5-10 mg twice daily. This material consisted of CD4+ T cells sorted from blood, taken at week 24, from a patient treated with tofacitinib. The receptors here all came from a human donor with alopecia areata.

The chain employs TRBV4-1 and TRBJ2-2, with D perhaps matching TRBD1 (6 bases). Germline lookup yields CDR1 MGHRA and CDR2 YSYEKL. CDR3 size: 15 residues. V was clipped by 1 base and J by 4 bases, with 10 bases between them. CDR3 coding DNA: TGCGCCAGCAGCCAAGGCAGGGGTTTCACCGGGGAGCTGTTTTTT. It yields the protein CASSQGRGFTGELFF.

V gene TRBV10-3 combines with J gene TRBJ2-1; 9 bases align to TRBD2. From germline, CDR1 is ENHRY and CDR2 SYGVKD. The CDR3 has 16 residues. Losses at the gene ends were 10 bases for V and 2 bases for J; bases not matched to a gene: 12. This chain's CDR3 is CATRGGGAPPYNEQFF. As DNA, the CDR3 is TGTGCCACGCGTGGCGGGGGGGCCCCACCCTACAATGAGCAGTTCTTC.